These 29 T cell receptor beta chains share one sample of origin, sequenced in a study of blood T cell repertoires in COVID-19. Profiled with immunoSEQ multiplex PCR; TCRdb holds only in-frame clones, not every one. The sample holds about 230,000 clones, almost 90% seen once. Input material: peripheral blood. All receptors come from a woman in her fifties or sixties with acute or convalescent COVID-19.

The chain combines TRBV9 with TRBJ2-3; D is possibly TRBD2 (6 bases). Trimming took off 0 bases at V and 0 bases at J, with 14 bases between the two ends. Germline V gene lookup returns CDR1 SGDLS and CDR2 YYNGEE. This CDR3 contains 17 residues. In DNA, the CDR3 is TGTGCCAGCAGCGTAGAGGGGAGGTTTGCTAGCACAGATACGCAGTATTTT. Translation: CASSVEGRFASTDTQYF.

V and J are TRBV11-1 and TRBJ1-2, with D unresolved. Germline assignment: CDR1 SGHAT and CDR2 FQDESV (reference sequence). The CDR3 extends over 14 amino acids. Trimming removed 5 bases from V and 2 bases from J, with 12 bases in between. CDR3 DNA: TGTGCCAGCAGCCCTTCAACGGGGAACTATGGCTACACCTTC. Translated, it gives CASSPSTGNYGYTF.

This chain links TRBV30 with TRBJ1-3; a possible D gene is TRBD1 (6 bases). The germline gives CDR1 GTSNPN, CDR2 SVGIG (reference sequence). The CDR3 runs to 13 residues. Trimming took 2 bases from V and 2 from J, leaving 7 bases between them. CDR3 in DNA: TGTGCCTGGAGTACAGGGACTGGAAACACCATATATTTT. It translates to CAWSTGTGNTIYF.

The chain employs TRBV9 and TRBJ1-6; weak D call: TRBD1 (6 bases). CDR3 length: 14 residues. The germline CDR1 and CDR2 sequences are SGDLS and YYNGEE. Deletions cut 0 bases from V and 7 bases from J, with 8 bases between. Written as DNA, the CDR3 is TGTGCCAGCAGCGTAGTGGACAGAAATTCACCCCTCCACTTT. It encodes CASSVVDRNSPLHF.

The gene calls are TRBV6-2 or TRBV6-3 and TRBJ2-7; TRBD2 agrees at 7 bases. V shed 1 base and J 4 bases; nucleotides not matched to a gene: 4. CDR3 length equals 14 residues. CDR1 and CDR2 from the germline V gene are MNHEY and SVGEGT. The CDR3 is CASSYFQGLYEQYF. The CDR3 DNA sequence: TGTGCCAGCAGTTACTTCCAGGGACTATACGAGCAGTACTTC.

V usage is TRBV29-1 and J usage is TRBJ2-3; tentatively, D is TRBD1 (5 bases). Germline lookup yields CDR1 SQVTM and CDR2 ANQGSEA. This CDR3 is built from 15 residues. Trimming removed 6 bases from V and 2 bases from J, with 18 bases in between. CDR3 sequence: CSVLGQTRNTDTQYF. The CDR3 coding sequence is TGCAGCGTCCTTGGACAAACCCGAAACACAGATACGCAGTATTTT.

V gene TRBV25-1 combines with J gene TRBJ2-1, with 8 bases identical to TRBD2. The ends lost 8 bases at V and 0 bases at J; junction bases unmatched: 3. This CDR3 region has 14 residues. The germline gives CDR1 MGHDK, CDR2 SYGVNS. The CDR3 DNA reads TGTGCCAGCCTTACTAGCGGCTCCTACAATGAGCAGTTCTTC. Translation gives CASLTSGSYNEQFF. Complete variable domain (other parts from reference TRBV25-1 and TRBJ2-1): EADIYQTPRYLVIGTGKKITLECSQTMGHDKMYWYQQDPGMELHLIHYSYGVNSTEKGDLSSESTVSRIRTEHFPLTLESARPSHTSQYLCASLTSGSYNEQFFGPGTRLTVL.

The rearrangement links TRBV30 to TRBJ2-7; 8 bases align to TRBD2. This CDR3 is built from 15 residues. Germline V lookup: CDR1 GTSNPN, CDR2 SVGIG (reference sequence). The ends lost 2 bases at V and 0 bases at J; junction bases unmatched: 6. CDR3 residues: CAWSLASGFSYEQYF. The CDR3 region has the DNA TGTGCCTGGAGTCTGGCTAGCGGGTTCTCCTACGAGCAGTACTTC. The full variable domain, its missing parts supplied by reference TRBV30 and TRBJ2-7, is SQTIHQWPATLVQPVGSPLSLECTVEGTSNPNLYWYRQAAGRGLQLLFYSVGIGQISSEVPQNLSASRPQDRQFILSSKKLLLSDSGFYLCAWSLASGFSYEQYFGPGTRLTVT.

This sequence joins TRBV5-1 and TRBJ2-7, with 9 positions matching TRBD2. V lost 4 bases to trimming and J lost 2 bases; unmatched junction nucleotides: 10. Germline-derived CDR1 and CDR2 are SGHRS and YFSETQ. The CDR3 totals 16 residues. This CDR3 is CASSKPPGLATYEQYF. The CDR3 nucleotides are TGCGCCAGCAGCAAGCCACCGGGACTAGCAACCTACGAGCAGTACTTC.

This chain connects TRBV19 to TRBJ1-1, with a weak D call TRBD1 (5 bases). Looked up from germline, CDR1 is LNHDA and CDR2 is SQIVND (reference sequence). Trimming stripped 1 base from V and 5 bases from J, with 11 bases between. This CDR3 comprises 14 residues. CDR3 coding DNA: TGTGCCAGTAGTATAGGTTCTCGGGGGACTGAAGCTTTCTTT. It is translated as CASSIGSRGTEAFF.

The V call is TRBV7-6, the J call TRBJ1-6; weak D call: TRBD1 (6 bases). Germline values: CDR1 SGHVS, CDR2 FNYEAQ. The CDR3 length is 13 residues. V lost 4 bases, J lost 7 bases, and 8 bases lay in between. Here the CDR3 reads CASSSDRNSPLHF. The CDR3, as DNA: TGTGCCAGCAGCTCGGACAGAAATTCACCCCTCCACTTT.

The genes are TRBV19 and TRBJ2-4, with a possible D match to TRBD1 (6 bases). Trimming cost V 1 base and J 0 bases, with 10 bases left between them. The CDR3 is 16 amino acids. The germline V gene has CDR1 LNHDA and CDR2 SQIVND (reference sequence). The CDR3: CASSIVTGLAKNIQYF. CDR3 bases: TGTGCCAGTAGTATAGTTACAGGGTTAGCCAAAAACATTCAGTACTTC.

The chain joins TRBV5-6 to TRBJ2-1; D is unresolved. V was trimmed by 2 bases and J by 5 bases, leaving 11 bases between them. CDR1 and CDR2 from the germline V gene are SGHDT and YYEEEE. The CDR3 totals 14 residues. The CDR3: CASSFAWHHNEQFF. CDR3 DNA sequence: TGTGCCAGCAGCTTTGCCTGGCACCACAATGAGCAGTTCTTC.

In its sample, this clone was seen once. This chain uses TRBV30 with TRBJ1-3; D is ambiguous. Germline V lookup: CDR1 GTSNPN, CDR2 SVGIG (reference sequence). The CDR3 consists of 15 residues. Trimming pared 2 bases from V and 4 bases from J, leaving 15 bases between. DNA of the CDR3: TGTGCCTGGAGTCCAAAAGGAGGTCTCGGAAACACCATATATTTT. Encoded protein: CAWSPKGGLGNTIYF.

The chain combines TRBV19 with TRBJ1-5; D is unclear. Germline V gene lookup returns CDR1 LNHDA and CDR2 SQIVND (reference sequence). The germline V and J ends were trimmed by 4 bases and 4 bases, with 5 bases remaining between them. The CDR3 is 12 amino acids. The CDR3 DNA reads as TGTGCCAGTAGTAACGGGAATCAGCCCCAGCATTTT. Amino acid sequence: CASSNGNQPQHF.

This chain connects TRBV19 to TRBJ2-3; 8 positions match TRBD2. Germline lookup yields CDR1 LNHDA and CDR2 SQIVND (reference sequence). This CDR3 region has 17 residues. After removal of 2 bases from V and 0 bases from J, the junction contained 7 bases not matched to a gene. Here the CDR3 reads CASSIKASGLSTDTQYF. CDR3 in DNA: TGTGCCAGTAGTATAAAGGCTAGCGGGCTTAGCACAGATACGCAGTATTTT.

The V and J genes are TRBV5-8 and TRBJ1-5; D not certain. The germline CDR1 and CDR2 sequences are SGHTS and YDEGEE. V lost 0 bases, J lost 6 bases, and 10 bases lay in between. The length of the CDR3 is 14 residues. The CDR3, as DNA: TGTGCCAGCAGCTTGGCGGTGGGCCGTCAGCCCCAGCATTTT. As protein: CASSLAVGRQPQHF.

The rearrangement uses TRBV19 and TRBJ1-2; 8 nucleotides agree with TRBD1. V lost 7 bases and J lost 8; bases outside the gene matches: 3. The CDR3 is made up of 11 amino acids. Per the germline V gene, CDR1 is LNHDA and CDR2 is SQIVND (reference sequence). The CDR3 sequence: CASNPGGGYTF. CDR3 nucleotide sequence: TGTGCCAGTAATCCAGGGGGCGGCTACACCTTC. Combining the CDR3 with reference TRBV19 and TRBJ1-2 gives the whole variable domain DGGITQSPKYLFRKEGQNVTLSCEQNLNHDAMYWYRQDPGQGLRLIYYSQIVNDFQKGDIAEGYSVSREKKESFPLTVTSAQKNPTAFYLCASNPGGGYTFGSGTRLTVV.

V is TRBV7-3 and J is TRBJ2-3; 8 nucleotides align to TRBD2. Germline loops: CDR1 SGHTA, CDR2 FQGTGA. The junction had 9 bases not matched to a gene; V was cut back by 4 bases and J by 3 bases. The CDR3 has 16 residues. The CDR3 reads CASSSGVAGLTDTQYF. The DNA of the CDR3 is TGTGCCAGCAGCTCAGGGGTAGCGGGGTTAACAGATACGCAGTATTTT.

This chain connects TRBV4-3 to TRBJ1-2; TRBD1 is a possible D gene (6 bases). V shed 0 bases and J shed 2 bases, with 10 bases lying between them. CDR3 length: 15 amino acids. Germline V gives CDR1 LGHNA, CDR2 YSLEER. Here the CDR3 DNA reads TGCGCCAGCAGCCAAGATAGTCAGGGGAACTATGGCTACACCTTC. Encoded protein: CASSQDSQGNYGYTF.

The chain joins TRBV2 to TRBJ1-1, with TRBD1 matching 9 bases. CDR3 length: 13 amino acids. Germline V CDR1 and CDR2: SNHLY, FYNNEI. V lost 5 bases to trimming and J lost 3 bases; unmatched junction nucleotides: 1. The CDR3 reads CASSRDRDTEAFF. CDR3 in DNA: TGTGCCAGCAGTCGGGACAGGGACACTGAAGCTTTCTTT.

In the case of this clone: The sample holds other DNA sequences that translate to the same CDR3. The CDR3 loop is CASSSGTGGTEAFF. DNA for the CDR3: TGCGCCAGCAGCTCTGGGACAGGGGGCACTGAAGCTTTCTTT. This chain uses TRBV5-1 with TRBJ1-1; 11 positions match TRBD1. CDR1 and CDR2 (germline): SGHRS, YFSETQ. The CDR3 extends over 14 amino acids. Unmatched junction bases numbered 2, after V lost 3 bases and J lost 4 bases.

On this clone itself: In the same sample, other DNA sequences code for this CDR3. V and J are TRBV2 and TRBJ2-2; possibly TRBD1 for D (6 bases). Trimming left V 9 bases short and J 4 bases short, with 12 bases between. The CDR3 spans 13 residues. Germline V gene sequence: CDR1 SNHLY, CDR2 FYNNEI. The CDR3 DNA follows: TGTGCCAGTAGTAGGGGGAGCACCGGGGAGCTGTTTTTT. Translated: CASSRGSTGELFF.

The J gene is TRBJ1-1, the V gene TRBV2; D is possibly TRBD1 (5 bases). CDR1 and CDR2 (germline): SNHLY, FYNNEI. V lost 6 bases to trimming and J lost 1 base, with 9 bases between them. The CDR3 consists of 13 residues. The CDR3 DNA is TGTGCCAGCAGCAGGGAATCGAACACTGAAGCTTTCTTT. Translation: CASSRESNTEAFF. Using reference TRBV2 and TRBJ1-1 for the parts outside the CDR3, the full variable domain is EPEVTQTPSHQVTQMGQEVILRCVPISNHLYFYWYRQILGQKVEFLVSFYNNEISEKSEIFDDQFSVERPDGSNFTLKIRSTKLEDSAMYFCASSRESNTEAFFGQGTRLTVV.

The chain couples TRBV29-1 to TRBJ1-1, with D possibly being TRBD1 (5 bases). The CDR3 is 14 residues long. The ends were cut back, 8 bases at V and 3 bases at J, with 19 bases in the middle. Germline values: CDR1 SQVTM, CDR2 ANQGSEA. In DNA, the CDR3 is TGCAGCCCGAAGGGGTGCGGAGGGCACACTGAAGCTTTCTTT. Residues: CSPKGCGGHTEAFF.

This clone has a single count. The V gene is TRBV5-6, the J gene TRBJ2-2, with TRBD1 matching over 9 bases. This CDR3 has 18 amino acids. Germline CDR1 is SGHDT and CDR2 is YYEEEE. V gave up 2 bases and J gave up 6 bases; unmatched junction bases: 14. The CDR3 sequence: CASSFKSDRGSWAGELFF. The CDR3 nucleotides are TGTGCCAGCAGCTTCAAGTCCGACAGGGGGAGTTGGGCCGGGGAGCTGTTTTTT.

The chain combines TRBV28 with TRBJ2-6; 7 nucleotides line up with TRBD2. CDR1 MDHEN and CDR2 SYDVKM come from the germline V gene. The CDR3 has 14 residues. Unmatched junction bases numbered 1, after V lost 6 bases and J lost 2 bases. The CDR3 protein is CASRGRAGANVLTF. The CDR3 nucleotides are TGTGCCAGCAGGGGGAGGGCTGGGGCCAACGTCCTGACTTTC. Supplemented by reference TRBV28 and TRBJ2-6, the full variable domain reads DVKVTQSSRYLVKRTGEKVFLECVQDMDHENMFWYRQDPGLGLRLIYFSYDVKMKEKGDIPEGYSVSREKKERFSLILESASTNQTSMYLCASRGRAGANVLTFGAGSRLTVL.

V usage is TRBV4-1 and J usage is TRBJ2-1; a weak D match, TRBD1 (5 bases). CDR1 is MGHRA, CDR2 YSYEKL, per germline. V was trimmed by 1 base and J by 15 bases, leaving 16 bases between them. CDR3 size: 13 residues. CDR3 protein: CASSQVQGFKRFF. DNA for the CDR3: TGCGCCAGCAGCCAAGTCCAGGGCTTTAAGCGGTTCTTC.

The rearrangement joins TRBV11-3 to TRBJ2-7, with D possibly matching TRBD2 (6 bases). Trimming took 1 base from V and 3 from J, leaving 19 bases between them. This CDR3 has 17 residues. Germline V gene lookup returns CDR1 SGHNT and CDR2 YENEEA. CDR3 sequence reads: CASSLGGGAHSSYEQYF. CDR3 nucleotide sequence: TGTGCCAGCAGCTTAGGTGGAGGGGCCCATTCGAGCTACGAGCAGTACTTC.